The source of this T cell receptor beta chain is a study of naive and memory T cell subsets. Broader study findings: In naive cells, over 95% of TCR sequences were seen only once.

CMV status came from CD4+ T cell IFNgamma after overnight CMV lysate stimulation of fresh PBMCs. This clonotype has ten or more counts. Its antigen is unidentified. An equimolar mix of two oligonucleotides served as the beta constant-region primer for TRBC1 and TRBC2. Ligation attached a single-stranded oligonucleotide with a 12-nucleotide UMI and the SP2 primer to the cDNA 3' end. TCRdb re-called the UMI-ligation and nested PCR reads through MiXCR, storing one row per CDR3 protein. Seen here are over 20,000 distinct CDR3 sequences, roughly 11% observed once, and the top ten hold roughly 18%. The V gene end was trimmed by 4 bases and the J gene end by 7 bases; junction bases not matched to a gene: 13. Germline V gene lookup returns CDR1 SGHDN and CDR2 FVKESK. The length of the CDR3 is 16 residues.

Sequences were obtained from central memory CD8+ T cells from blood. The sequence was obtained from a human donor in good health. The chain employs TRBV14 and TRBJ2-1; 7 bases fit TRBD1. CDR3: CASSPQDRTGGNEQFF. In DNA form, the CDR3 reads TGTGCCAGCAGCCCCCAGGACAGGACAGGCGGGAATGAGCAGTTCTTC.